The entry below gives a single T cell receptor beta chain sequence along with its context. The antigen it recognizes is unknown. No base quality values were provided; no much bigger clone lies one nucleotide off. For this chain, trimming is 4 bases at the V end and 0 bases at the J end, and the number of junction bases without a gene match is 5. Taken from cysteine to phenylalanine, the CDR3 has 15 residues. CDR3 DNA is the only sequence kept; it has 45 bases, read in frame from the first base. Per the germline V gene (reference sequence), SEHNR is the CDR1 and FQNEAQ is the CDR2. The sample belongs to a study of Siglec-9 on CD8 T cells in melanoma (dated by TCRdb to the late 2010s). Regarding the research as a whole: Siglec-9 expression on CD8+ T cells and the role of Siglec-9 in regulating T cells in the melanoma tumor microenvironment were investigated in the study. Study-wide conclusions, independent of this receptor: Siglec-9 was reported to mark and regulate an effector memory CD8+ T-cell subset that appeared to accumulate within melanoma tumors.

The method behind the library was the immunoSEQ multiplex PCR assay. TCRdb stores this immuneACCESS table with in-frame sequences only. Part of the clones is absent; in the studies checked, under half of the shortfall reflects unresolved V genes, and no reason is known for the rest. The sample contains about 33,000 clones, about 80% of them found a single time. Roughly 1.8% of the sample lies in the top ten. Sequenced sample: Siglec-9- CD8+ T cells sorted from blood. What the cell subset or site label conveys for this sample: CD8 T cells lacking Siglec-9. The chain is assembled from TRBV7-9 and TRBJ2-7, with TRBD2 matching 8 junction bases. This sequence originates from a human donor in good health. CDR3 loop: CASSSQAGASYEQYF. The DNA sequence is TGTGCCAGCAGCTCCCAAGCGGGAGCCTCCTACGAGCAGTACTTC.